Below, 20 T cell receptor beta chains from the same sample are listed, as sequenced in a study of blood T cell repertoires in COVID-19. Profiled with immunoSEQ multiplex PCR; TCRdb holds only in-frame clones, not every one. The sample has 300,000 or so clones, 80% to 90% seen once. Sequences were obtained from peripheral blood. The source is a woman in her thirties or forties with acute or convalescent COVID-19.

The chain combines TRBV10-1 with TRBJ2-7; 9 nucleotides line up with TRBD1. CDR3 size: 15 residues. V lost 6 bases, J lost 5 bases, and 11 bases stayed unmatched. CDR1 and CDR2 (germline): WNHNN, SYGVQD (reference sequence). CDR3 amino acids: CASSQLDRDRDEQYV. DNA for the CDR3: TGCGCCAGCAGCCAATTGGACCGGGACAGGGACGAGCAGTACGTC.

The chain links TRBV19 to TRBJ1-2, with 8 bases identical to TRBD1. This CDR3 region has 12 residues. Per germline, CDR1 LNHDA and CDR2 SQIVND (reference sequence). V was clipped by 8 bases and J by 6 bases; unmatched bases: 5. The CDR3 nucleotides are TGTGCCAGTCTCGGACAGGGCGATGGCTACACCTTC. Its protein is CASLGQGDGYTF.

This rearrangement joins TRBV9 to TRBJ2-3; D is possibly TRBD2 (6 bases). CDR3 length: 13 residues. The germline V gene has CDR1 SGDLS and CDR2 YYNGEE. With 9 bases removed from V and 6 bases from J, the gap between germline ends came to 17 bases. The DNA of the CDR3 is TGTGCCACTACGAAACGACTAGGGGATACGCAGTATTTT. Translation: CATTKRLGDTQYF.

The chain uses TRBV2 and TRBJ1-2, with 7 nucleotides matching TRBD1. CDR3 length: 14 amino acids. CDR1 and CDR2 (germline): SNHLY, FYNNEI. Germline trimming cut 4 bases from V and 3 bases from J; bases unmatched to any gene: 5. The CDR3, as DNA: TGTGCCAGCAGTGCGGCCAGGGGGTACTATGGCTACACCTTC. Translated, it gives CASSAARGYYGYTF.

The genes are TRBV10-3 and TRBJ2-2; unclear D gene. From germline, CDR1 is ENHRY and CDR2 SYGVKD. Trimming cost V 6 bases and J 4 bases, with 3 bases left between them. The CDR3 is 11 amino acids. The CDR3 reads CAIRSTGELFF. The CDR3 DNA reads as TGTGCCATCAGGAGCACCGGGGAGCTGTTTTTT.

The CDR3 here is CASSRGGANTGELFF. The CDR3 bases are TGTGCCAGCAGCCGCGGGGGAGCGAACACCGGGGAGCTGTTTTTT. This sequence joins TRBV5-6 and TRBJ2-2; 7 nucleotides agree with TRBD2. The CDR3 spans 15 residues. With V trimmed by 4 bases and J by 0 bases, 3 bases remained unmatched. In germline, CDR1 is SGHDT, CDR2 YYEEEE.

The chain carries TRBV25-1 and TRBJ1-5; D might be TRBD1 (5 bases). Germline V gene sequence: CDR1 MGHDK, CDR2 SYGVNS. The CDR3 consists of 14 residues. Trimming left V 1 base short and J 2 bases short, with 6 bases between. The DNA for the CDR3 is TGTGCCAGCAGTGAATGGGGGGGCAATCAGCCCCAGCATTTT. As protein: CASSEWGGNQPQHF.

V gene TRBV5-1 combines with J gene TRBJ1-4; the match to TRBD1 covers 11 bases. With V trimmed by 0 bases and J by 5 bases, 0 bases remained unmatched. Germline-derived CDR1 and CDR2 are SGHRS and YFSETQ. The CDR3 has 15 residues. Here the CDR3 DNA reads TGCGCCAGCAGCTTGGGGACAGGGGGCAATGAAAAACTGTTTTTT. Protein: CASSLGTGGNEKLFF.

Concerning this clone: This specimen includes other DNA sequences encoding the same CDR3. The rearrangement links TRBV5-1 to TRBJ2-3; 7 bases agree with TRBD2. Germline V gives CDR1 SGHRS, CDR2 YFSETQ. The V and J ends lost 0 bases and 4 bases, in that order; junction bases with no gene match: 2. The CDR3 sequence is 14 residues long. Here the CDR3 DNA reads TGCGCCAGCAGCTTGGGTCTAGCGGCAGATACGCAGTATTTT. It encodes CASSLGLAADTQYF.

The gene calls are TRBV4-1 and TRBJ2-5, with D maybe TRBD1 (6 bases). V lost 1 base and J lost 7, with 16 bases in between. Germline assignment: CDR1 MGHRA and CDR2 YSYEKL. The CDR3 contains 15 residues. The CDR3 DNA reads as TGCGCCAGCAGCCAAGGACAGGATACTATCGGGACCCAGTACTTC. Translated, it gives CASSQGQDTIGTQYF.

The genes are TRBV21-1 and TRBJ2-7; TRBD2 reflects the table's D call only, with no check against the DNA. TRBV21-1 is a pseudogene. This CDR3 has 11 residues. The chain's CDR3 is CARREHHEQYV. DNA for the CDR3: TGTGCCCGCAGGGAGCACCACGAGCAGTACGTC.

The rearrangement uses TRBV5-1 and TRBJ2-6; 7 positions match TRBD2. Germline V gives CDR1 SGHRS, CDR2 YFSETQ. Trimming cost V 0 bases and J 3 bases; bases outside gene matches: 6. This CDR3 is 17 amino acids long. CDR3 protein: CASSLVWGGNGANVLTF. The CDR3 DNA reads as TGCGCCAGCAGCTTGGTTTGGGGGGGTAATGGGGCCAACGTCCTGACTTTC.

The chain joins TRBV5-8 to TRBJ1-2, with unresolved D. V lost 4 bases and J lost 4, with 11 bases in between. The CDR3 covers 13 residues. Germline CDR1 and CDR2: SGHTS and YDEGEE. The CDR3: CASSVQEGYGYTF. The DNA for the CDR3 is TGTGCCAGCAGCGTCCAGGAGGGCTATGGCTACACCTTC.

V and J are TRBV7-6 and TRBJ2-2, with 13 bases aligning to TRBD2. With 5 bases clipped from V and 0 bases from J, the junction kept 3 bases outside the gene matches. The CDR3 sequence is 17 residues long. Germline CDR1 reads SGHVS; CDR2 reads FNYEAQ. The CDR3 DNA sequence: TGTGCCAGCAGCCGGACTAGCGGGGGACCGAACACCGGGGAGCTGTTTTTT. Protein: CASSRTSGGPNTGELFF.

V and J are TRBV7-2 and TRBJ1-2; 11 bases fit TRBD1. Unmatched junction bases numbered 6, after V lost 5 bases and J lost 4 bases. This CDR3 contains 15 residues. Germline CDR1 is SGHTA and CDR2 is FQGNSA. CDR3 region: CASSPGQGAFYGYTF. The CDR3 DNA reads TGTGCCAGCAGCCCCGGACAGGGGGCCTTCTATGGCTACACCTTC.

The genes are TRBV3-1 (or the pseudogene TRBV3-2) and TRBJ1-3; 8 bases match TRBD1. The CDR3 covers 14 residues. The germline CDR1 and CDR2 sequences are LGHDT and YNNKEL (reference sequence). The ends lost 4 bases at V and 2 bases at J; junction bases unmatched: 1. The CDR3 spells CASSPQGAGNTIYF. The CDR3 nucleotides read TGTGCCAGCAGCCCACAGGGGGCTGGAAACACCATATATTTT.

This clone has just a few counts. The chain links TRBV6-1 to TRBJ2-7, with 8 bases that match TRBD1. This CDR3 spans 18 amino acids. The germline CDR1 and CDR2 sequences are MNHNS and SASEGT. The V and J ends lost 4 bases and 4 bases, in that order; junction bases with no gene match: 18. CDR3 coding DNA: TGTGCCAGCAGTGTCGTTGTCGGGGCAGGGGGCGCCGAGTACGAGCAGTACGTC. It is translated as CASSVVVGAGGAEYEQYV.

This chain links TRBV10-3 with TRBJ2-5; TRBD1 aligns across 9 bases. J gave up 3 bases and V 2 bases, and 4 bases lay outside the gene matches. CDR1 and CDR2 (germline): ENHRY, SYGVKD. The CDR3 has 15 amino acids. The CDR3: CAISEPGQGKETQYF. CDR3 coding DNA: TGTGCCATCAGTGAGCCGGGACAGGGCAAAGAGACCCAGTACTTC.

This clone has just one count. The chain is built from TRBV4-2 and TRBJ2-2, with 8 bases fitting TRBD2. The germline gives CDR1 LGHNA, CDR2 YNFKEQ. Trimming removed 1 base from V and 4 bases from J; junction bases left unmatched: 8. This CDR3 is 17 amino acids long. As DNA, the CDR3 is TGTGCCAGCAGCCAAGCCCGGGGGGGCTCACTCACCGGGGAGCTGTTTTTT. Its protein product is CASSQARGGSLTGELFF.

This clone showed up just a few times. The V and J genes are TRBV3-1 (or the pseudogene TRBV3-2) and TRBJ1-5; TRBD1 is a possible D gene (6 bases). The V end lost 4 bases, the J end lost 4 bases, and 17 bases lay between the germline ends. The CDR3 spans 16 residues. Germline CDR1 LGHDT, CDR2 YNNKEL (reference sequence). CDR3 amino acids: CASSPGTPYGNQPQHF. In DNA form, the CDR3 reads TGTGCCAGCAGCCCAGGGACACCCTACGGGAATCAGCCCCAGCATTTT.